The 8 T cell receptor beta chains presented below share a single source sample, sequenced in a study of T cell responses to AZD1222 COVID-19 vaccine. Some clones are missing from TCRdb's copy, which holds only in-frame ones; the method was immunoSEQ multiplex PCR. The sample lists 90,000 to 120,000 clones, 91% occurring once. The material was peripheral blood, obtained on day 0 of AZD1222 vaccination. These receptors were obtained from an adult in good health.

This clone appeared a single time. The chain is built from TRBV7-9 and TRBJ2-7, with no clear D. Trimming took 2 bases from V and 4 from J, leaving 9 bases between them. The CDR3 sequence is 13 residues long. The V gene's germline CDR1 is SEHNR and CDR2 FQNEAQ (reference sequence). The CDR3 coding sequence is TGTGCCAGCAGCTTACTCAGTTTTTACGAGCAGTACTTC. It encodes CASSLLSFYEQYF.

The J gene is TRBJ2-2, the V gene TRBV7-3; 8 bases map to TRBD2. The CDR3 is made up of 16 amino acids. Trimming at V came to 2 bases and at J to 7 bases, leaving 9 bases not matched to a gene. Germline CDR1 reads SGHTA; CDR2 reads FQGTGA. Written as DNA, the CDR3 is TGTGCCAGCAGCTTATCCAGCGGGGGCGGTATCGGGGAGCTGTTTTTT. This encodes CASSLSSGGGIGELFF.

This chain connects TRBV6-5 to TRBJ2-7, with no clear D. The CDR3 spans 12 residues. Between the trimmed V and J ends, which lost 8 bases and 7 bases, there was a span of 15 bases. The germline V gene encodes CDR1 MNHEY and CDR2 SVGAGI. The CDR3 spells CASLQPPWEQYF. DNA of the CDR3: TGTGCCAGCTTGCAGCCCCCTTGGGAGCAGTACTTC.

This chain connects TRBV12-3 or TRBV12-4 to TRBJ1-1; possible D gene TRBD1, 6 bases. With 6 bases removed from V and 7 bases from J, the gap between germline ends came to 15 bases. The CDR3 has 13 residues. DNA of the CDR3: TGTGCCAGCAGGGGGACATCCTTGGGTGAAGCTTTCTTT. This sequence encodes CASRGTSLGEAFF.

The rearrangement uses TRBV9 and TRBJ2-7, with 7 bases fitting TRBD1. The germline gives CDR1 SGDLS, CDR2 YYNGEE. The length of the CDR3 is 15 residues. V trimming: 2 bases; J trimming: 7 bases; junction bases outside the gene matches: 12. In DNA, the CDR3 is TGTGCCAGCAGCGTGGGGGACAGTGAGGGGTTGGAGCAGTACTTC. Amino acid sequence: CASSVGDSEGLEQYF.

The table lists this clone with a few counts. The chain joins TRBV6-5 to TRBJ2-3; D might be TRBD2 (5 bases). CDR3 length equals 14 residues. Trimming pared 7 bases from V and 3 bases from J, leaving 14 bases between. Germline lookup yields CDR1 MNHEY and CDR2 SVGAGI. The CDR3 DNA is TGTGCCAGCACTCGGGGATTCAAAACAGATACGCAGTATTTT. Amino acids: CASTRGFKTDTQYF.

The J gene is TRBJ2-7, the V gene TRBV19; maybe TRBD1 (6 bases). The CDR3 covers 15 residues. Germline-derived CDR1 and CDR2 are LNHDA and SQIVND (reference sequence). V lost 6 bases, J lost 3 bases, and 18 bases lay in between. The CDR3 bases are TGTGCCAGTAGCGCAGATTGGGACATTAGCTACGAGCAGTACTTC. Its protein product is CASSADWDISYEQYF.

The J gene is TRBJ1-1, the V gene TRBV9; D is unclear. V lost 2 bases, J lost 2 bases, and 13 bases lay in between. Germline lookup yields CDR1 SGDLS and CDR2 YYNGEE. CDR3 size: 15 residues. CDR3 DNA sequence: TGTGCCAGCAGCGTCTCGGGCCGGAGAAACACTGAAGCTTTCTTT. Amino acids: CASSVSGRRNTEAFF.